This T cell receptor beta chain came from a study of T cell repertoires in cytomegalovirus infection (dated by TCRdb to about 2019). General notes on the study: Because public TCR beta signatures pointed to carriage of CMV infection together with the matching HLA type, the HLA type of each donor mattered for the analysis. Broad study findings and their caveats: The ex vivo response was dominated by HLA-C-restricted CMV-specific TCR beta clonotypes, which also provided the single most frequent clonotype in two of eight donors. Cumulative frequency of public TCR beta family members discriminated carriers of CMV infection plus the relevant HLA type in this cohort and an independent approximately 370-donor cohort.

This clonotype was seen many times. This receptor's antigen is unknown. Base qualities are not recorded, but no much larger clone differs from it by a single base. The run used an Illumina HiSeq 1500. TCRdb redid the processing of the public reads, applying fastp at Q25 and MiXCR, and retained in-frame beta chains. Each CDR3 protein appears once, grouped with its most common genes and DNA. This sample has around 210,000 distinct CDR3 sequences in its table, and 5% to 8.5% of those were observed once. About 6.3% of the sample lies in the top ten. Per the germline V gene, LGHNT is the CDR1 and FRNRAP is the CDR2. Trimming leaves V shorter by 2 bases and J shorter by 4 bases, with the junction holding 6 bases beyond the gene matches. Measured from the cysteine to the phenylalanine, the CDR3 is 15 residues long. CDR3 DNA only is kept here, 45 bases in frame from base 1.

The sequencing input was PBMCs. The sequence links TRBV12-5 to TRBJ1-1, and 8 junctional nucleotides match TRBD1. This TCR derives from a human donor in good health (CMV status not recorded). Some clones in this sample may be carry-over from other donors' samples. The CDR3: CASGLKPGGGTEAFF. The bases are TGTGCTAGTGGTTTGAAGCCAGGGGGCGGCACTGAAGCTTTCTTT. The reference TRBV12-5 and TRBJ1-1 proteins fill in what lies around the CDR3, so the full variable domain reads DARVTQTPRHKVTEMGQEVTMRCQPILGHNTVFWYRQTMMQGLELLAYFRNRAPLDDSGMPKDRFSAEMPDATLATLKIQPSEPRDSAVYFCASGLKPGGGTEAFFGQGTRLTVV.